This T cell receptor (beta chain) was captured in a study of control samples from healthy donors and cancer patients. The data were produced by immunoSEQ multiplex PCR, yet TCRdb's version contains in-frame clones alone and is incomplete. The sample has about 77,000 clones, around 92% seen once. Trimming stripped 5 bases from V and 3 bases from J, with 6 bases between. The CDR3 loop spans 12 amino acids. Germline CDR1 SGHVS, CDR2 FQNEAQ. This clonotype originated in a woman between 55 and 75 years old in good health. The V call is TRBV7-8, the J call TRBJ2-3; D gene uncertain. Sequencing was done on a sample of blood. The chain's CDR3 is CASSPQTDTQYF. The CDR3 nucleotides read TGTGCCAGCAGCCCCCAGACAGATACGCAGTATTTT.